Shown below are 23 T cell receptor beta chains from a single sample sequenced in a study of blood T cell repertoires in COVID-19. Sequenced by immunoSEQ multiplex PCR; TCRdb stores in-frame clones only, minus some. The sample holds fewer than 350,000 clones, around 81% seen once. Sequencing used peripheral blood. These receptors were collected from a woman between 55 and 75 years old with active or convalescent COVID-19.

Only a few counts were recorded for this clone. The chain links TRBV7-2 to TRBJ1-5; 9 nucleotides line up with TRBD1. CDR1 is SGHTA, CDR2 FQGNSA, per germline. Germline trimming cut 0 bases from V and 0 bases from J; bases unmatched to any gene: 9. The CDR3 loop spans 19 amino acids. In nucleotides, the CDR3 is TGTGCCAGCAGCTTAGCGCTAGGGACAGGGATAGATAGCAATCAGCCCCAGCATTTT. It encodes CASSLALGTGIDSNQPQHF.

This clone was counted a single time. This sequence joins TRBV9 and TRBJ2-5; a weak D match, TRBD2 (5 bases). The germline gives CDR1 SGDLS, CDR2 YYNGEE. The CDR3 sequence is 16 residues long. With 0 bases removed from V and 2 bases from J, the gap between germline ends came to 14 bases. CDR3 sequence (DNA): TGTGCCAGCAGCGTAGGGAGGTTGGTTCCTCAAGAGACCCAGTACTTC. Protein product: CASSVGRLVPQETQYF. Full variable domain (outside the CDR3, taken from reference TRBV9 and TRBJ2-5): DSGVTQTPKHLITATGQRVTLRCSPRSGDLSVYWYQQSLDQGLQFLIQYYNGEERAKGNILERFSAQQFPDLHSELNLSSLELGDSALYFCASSVGRLVPQETQYFGPGTRLLVL.

This rearrangement joins TRBV14 to TRBJ1-4; 7 bases fit TRBD1. Trimming removed 4 bases from V and 4 bases from J; junction bases left unmatched: 9. This CDR3 comprises 16 residues. Germline-derived CDR1 and CDR2 are SGHDN and FVKESK. The CDR3 spells CASSPLTGPLNEKLFF. CDR3 DNA: TGTGCCAGCAGCCCCTTGACAGGGCCTCTTAATGAAAAACTGTTTTTT.

The rearrangement uses TRBV5-6 and TRBJ1-1; a possible D gene is TRBD1 (5 bases). V was pared by 1 base and J by 3 bases, with 16 bases between. Per germline, CDR1 SGHDT and CDR2 YYEEEE. The CDR3 is made up of 16 amino acids. The CDR3 loop reads CASSLQGPTMDTEAFF. The CDR3 DNA sequence: TGTGCCAGCAGCTTGCAGGGCCCTACTATGGACACTGAAGCTTTCTTT.

The chain joins TRBV5-1 to TRBJ2-5; D may be TRBD1 (6 bases). The V gene's germline CDR1 is SGHRS and CDR2 YFSETQ. This CDR3 region has 16 residues. V was cut by 1 base and J by 3 bases, with 16 bases left in between. The CDR3 DNA sequence: TGCGCCAGCAGCTTGAACTCAGGGCAGGGGAAAGAGACCCAGTACTTC. Translation gives CASSLNSGQGKETQYF.

This chain connects TRBV19 to TRBJ2-6, with a possible D match to TRBD1 (6 bases). The germline V gene has CDR1 LNHDA and CDR2 SQIVND (reference sequence). V dropped 9 bases and J dropped 0 bases, with 12 bases sitting between them. The CDR3 extends over 15 amino acids. This CDR3 reads CASRGHYSGANVLTF. Here the CDR3 DNA reads TGTGCCAGCAGGGGTCACTACTCTGGGGCCAACGTCCTGACTTTC.

Written as DNA, the CDR3 is TGTGCCACCACAGACAGGTCGAATTCACCCCTCCACTTT. This encodes CATTDRSNSPLHF. V usage is TRBV10-3 and J usage is TRBJ1-6; D is possibly TRBD1 (6 bases). CDR1 and CDR2 from the germline V gene are ENHRY and SYGVKD. The CDR3 has 13 amino acids. The V gene lost 10 bases and the J gene lost 7 bases, with 14 bases spanning the gap.

As concerns this clone: Other nucleotide sequences from this sample produce the same CDR3. The chain couples TRBV4-3 to TRBJ1-3; 8 bases are shared with TRBD1. J was trimmed by 3 bases and V by 1 base; bases with no gene match: 2. The germline V gene encodes CDR1 LGHNA and CDR2 YSLEER. The CDR3 runs 15 residues. CDR3 protein: CASSQGTGGGNTIYF. The CDR3 DNA reads as TGCGCCAGCAGCCAAGGAACAGGGGGTGGAAACACCATATATTTT.

As regards this clone: Sequence at one end of the junction differs from germline and may be a read error. This chain joins TRBV6-1 and TRBJ2-1, with D maybe TRBD2 (5 bases). The germline V gene has CDR1 MNHNS and CDR2 SASEGT. CDR3 length: 14 residues. The CDR3 here is CASTEWTAYNEQFF. Written as DNA, the CDR3 is TGTGCCAGCACTGAATGGACTGCATACAATGAGCAGTTCTTC.

V usage is TRBV27 and J usage is TRBJ2-5, with D possibly matching TRBD1 (6 bases). The CDR3 length is 16 residues. Germline CDR1 MNHEY, CDR2 SMNVEV (reference sequence). V was trimmed by 6 bases and J by 0 bases, leaving 17 bases between them. The CDR3 here is CASSQTGPLYQETQYF. The CDR3 bases are TGTGCCAGCAGCCAAACAGGGCCCTTGTACCAAGAGACCCAGTACTTC.

The chain carries TRBV7-2 and TRBJ1-1; tentatively, D is TRBD1 (6 bases). The germline gives CDR1 SGHTA, CDR2 FQGNSA. V lost 0 bases, J lost 2 bases, and 10 bases lay in between. CDR3 length equals 15 residues. CDR3 sequence (DNA): TGTGCCAGCAGCTTAGCGAGGACAGCCAACACTGAAGCTTTCTTT. Residues: CASSLARTANTEAFF.

V and J are TRBV27 and TRBJ2-7, with TRBD1 matching over 11 bases. Trimming cost V 5 bases and J 1 base; bases outside gene matches: 4. The CDR3 runs 15 residues. CDR1 and CDR2 (germline): MNHEY, SMNVEV (reference sequence). The CDR3 protein is CASSTRDRGSYEQYF. CDR3 coding DNA: TGTGCCAGCAGTACCCGGGACAGGGGGTCCTACGAGCAGTACTTC.

This chain uses TRBV3-1 (or the pseudogene TRBV3-2) with TRBJ2-1; 9 nucleotides align to TRBD1. J lost 5 bases, V lost 4 bases, and 12 bases had no gene match. Germline V gene data show CDR1 as LGHDT and CDR2 as YNNKEL (reference sequence). The CDR3 has 17 amino acids. The CDR3 loop is CASSRWGTRTGDNEQFF. The CDR3 DNA sequence: TGTGCCAGCAGCCGATGGGGGACGAGGACAGGGGACAATGAGCAGTTCTTC.

The J gene is TRBJ1-1, the V gene TRBV19; the D gene is possibly TRBD1 (5 bases). Deletions cut 4 bases from V and 6 bases from J, with 18 bases between. This CDR3 spans 15 amino acids. Germline CDR1 is LNHDA and CDR2 is SQIVND (reference sequence). The CDR3 DNA reads TGTGCCAGTAGTACCCCAGGGCTGGGGAGGCCTGAAGCTTTCTTT. Translation: CASSTPGLGRPEAFF.

The chain links TRBV6-5 to TRBJ2-7; 7 positions agree with TRBD1. The CDR3 is 14 amino acids. Losses at the gene ends were 1 base for V and 1 base for J; bases not matched to a gene: 1. Germline V gene sequence: CDR1 MNHEY, CDR2 SVGAGI. CDR3 in amino acids: CASSYYRGSYEQYF. CDR3 nucleotides: TGTGCCAGCAGTTACTACAGGGGTTCCTACGAGCAGTACTTC.

This clone was observed a handful of times. The chain has TRBV30 and TRBJ1-2; 8 bases align to TRBD1. This CDR3 comprises 16 residues. V shed 1 base and J 0 bases; nucleotides not matched to a gene: 7. Germline V gives CDR1 GTSNPN, CDR2 SVGIG (reference sequence). For the CDR3, the DNA is TGTGCCTGGAGTGGGGGGACAGGCCTTACTAACTATGGCTACACCTTC. It is translated as CAWSGGTGLTNYGYTF.

This clone has only one observation. The DNA of the CDR3 is TGCGCCAGCAGCTTTGCTCTAGAGCGGGAAGCCGTTAAGCAGTTCTTC. This encodes CASSFALEREAVKQFF. The rearrangement links TRBV5-1 to TRBJ2-1; 7 bases map to TRBD2. CDR3 length: 16 residues. In germline, CDR1 is SGHRS, CDR2 YFSETQ. The junction had 16 bases not matched to a gene; V was cut back by 2 bases and J by 11 bases. The whole variable domain, filled in from reference TRBV5-1 and TRBJ2-1, reads KAGVTQTPRYLIKTRGQQVTLSCSPISGHRSVSWYQQTPGQGLQFLFEYFSETQRNKGNFPGRFSGRQFSNSRSEMNVSTLELGDSALYLCASSFALEREAVKQFFGPGTRLTVL.

The rearrangement joins TRBV10-2 to TRBJ2-3; D perhaps matches TRBD2 (6 bases). This CDR3 is built from 14 residues. V was trimmed by 3 bases and J by 5 bases, leaving 12 bases between them. Germline CDR1 is WSHSY and CDR2 is SAAADI. CDR3 in amino acids: CASSDRRGGDTQYF. As DNA, the CDR3 is TGCGCCAGCAGTGACCGGCGGGGAGGAGATACGCAGTATTTT.

This clone was found a few times. The chain uses TRBV10-2 and TRBJ2-3; D may be TRBD2 (6 bases). CDR1 is WSHSY and CDR2 is SAAADI in the germline V gene. Trimming cost V 10 bases and J 3 bases, with 14 bases left between them. The CDR3 is made up of 13 amino acids. The DNA of the CDR3 is TGCGCCACTGGACTACAGAGGACAGATACGCAGTATTTT. Translating gives CATGLQRTDTQYF.

The gene calls are TRBV13 and TRBJ1-5, with no clear D. The germline CDR1 and CDR2 sequences are PRHDT and FYEKMQ (reference sequence). The ends were cut back, 0 bases at V and 4 bases at J, with 4 bases in the middle. The CDR3 has 13 residues. DNA of the CDR3: TGTGCCAGCAGCTTAGGCCCGAATCAGCCCCAGCATTTT. This translates into CASSLGPNQPQHF. Supplemented by reference TRBV13 and TRBJ1-5, the full variable domain reads AAGVIQSPRHLIKEKRETATLKCYPIPRHDTVYWYQQGPGQDPQFLISFYEKMQSDKGSIPDRFSAQQFSDYHSELNMSSLELGDSALYFCASSLGPNQPQHFGDGTRLSIL.

The chain combines TRBV4-2 with TRBJ1-2, with 7 nucleotides matching TRBD1. The CDR3 extends over 13 amino acids. Trimming took 0 bases from V and 10 from J; bases not matched to a gene: 5. Germline CDR1 and CDR2: LGHNA and YNFKEQ. CDR3 amino acids: CASSQETGQLYTF. The CDR3 region has the DNA TGTGCCAGCAGCCAAGAGACGGGACAGCTCTACACCTTC.

V and J are TRBV5-1 and TRBJ1-1; 7 bases are shared with TRBD1. Trimming took 0 bases from V and 2 from J; bases not matched to a gene: 4. The CDR3 spans 15 residues. Germline loops: CDR1 SGHRS, CDR2 YFSETQ. CDR3 bases: TGCGCCAGCAGCTTGGTCGGGACAGATAACACTGAAGCTTTCTTT. The encoded protein is CASSLVGTDNTEAFF.

The chain couples TRBV10-1 to TRBJ2-1; TRBD1 matches 7 bases. The CDR3 is 12 residues long. Germline assignment: CDR1 WNHNN and CDR2 SYGVQD (reference sequence). The junction had 10 bases not matched to a gene; V was cut back by 8 bases and J by 12 bases. As DNA, the CDR3 is TGCGCCAGCCCAATTAGACAGGGTGTGCAGTTCTTC. Its translation: CASPIRQGVQFF.